The present T cell receptor beta chain was sequenced within a study of T cells in Graves' hyperthyroidism and ophthalmopathy. The study, taken as a whole, reports: Ophthalmopathy, which appeared later, was predicted by the model a median 6.5 months before onset.

Cells are PBMCs isolated from roughly 9.2 ml of fresh blood. It was RNA transcripts that yielded the amplified TCR beta CDR3 regions. The study used the HTBI primer set for a first-round RT-PCR of the TCR CDR3. TCRdb re-called the multiplex PCR reads with MiXCR, one entry per CDR3 protein. The data hold 640,000 or so distinct CDR3 sequences, with 13% to 15% observed a single time. Details on this clonotype: The antigen is unknown.

What was sequenced was blood. The receptor was isolated from a woman younger than 30 with Graves' ophthalmopathy.

DNA of the CDR3: TGCGCCAGCAGCCAAGTGGTACTAGCGGTGACCCAGTACTTC. Translation gives CASSQVVLAVTQYF. V usage is TRBV4-1 and J usage is TRBJ2-5, with TRBD2 identical over 8 bases. The ends lost 1 base at V and 7 bases at J; junction bases unmatched: 5. Germline V CDR1 and CDR2: MGHRA, YSYEKL. CDR3 length equals 14 residues.